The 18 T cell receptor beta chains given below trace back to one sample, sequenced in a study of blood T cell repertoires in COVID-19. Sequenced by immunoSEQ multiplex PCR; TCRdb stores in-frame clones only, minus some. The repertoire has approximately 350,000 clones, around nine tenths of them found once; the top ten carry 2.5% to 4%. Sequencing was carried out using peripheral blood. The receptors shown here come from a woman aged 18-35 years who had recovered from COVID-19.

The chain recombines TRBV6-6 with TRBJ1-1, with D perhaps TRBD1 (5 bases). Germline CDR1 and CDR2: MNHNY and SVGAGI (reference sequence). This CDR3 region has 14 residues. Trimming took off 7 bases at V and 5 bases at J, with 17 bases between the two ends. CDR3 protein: CASTLKGLGTEAFF. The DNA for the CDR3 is TGTGCCAGCACTTTGAAGGGGCTTGGGACTGAAGCTTTCTTT.

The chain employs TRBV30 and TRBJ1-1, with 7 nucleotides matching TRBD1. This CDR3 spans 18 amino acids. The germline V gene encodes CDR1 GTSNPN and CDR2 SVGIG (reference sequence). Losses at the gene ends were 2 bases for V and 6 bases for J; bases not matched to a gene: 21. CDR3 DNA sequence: TGTGCCTGGAGTCCCCCCTTAAGGAGGGGGCCGCTGACCCCTGAAGCTTTCTTT. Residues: CAWSPPLRRGPLTPEAFF.

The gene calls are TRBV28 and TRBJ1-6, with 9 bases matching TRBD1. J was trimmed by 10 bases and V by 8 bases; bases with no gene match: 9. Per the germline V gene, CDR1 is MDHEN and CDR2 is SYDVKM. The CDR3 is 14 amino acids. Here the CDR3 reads CASSRTGALSPLHF. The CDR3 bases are TGTGCCAGCTCCCGGACAGGGGCGCTCTCACCCCTCCACTTT.

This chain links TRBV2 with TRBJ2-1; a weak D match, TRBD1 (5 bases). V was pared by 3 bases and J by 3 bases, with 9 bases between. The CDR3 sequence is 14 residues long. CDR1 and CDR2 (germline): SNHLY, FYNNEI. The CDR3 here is CASSEVRGYNEQFF. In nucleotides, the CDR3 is TGTGCCAGCAGTGAGGTTAGGGGCTACAATGAGCAGTTCTTC. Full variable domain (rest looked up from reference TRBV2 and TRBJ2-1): EPEVTQTPSHQVTQMGQEVILRCVPISNHLYFYWYRQILGQKVEFLVSFYNNEISEKSEIFDDQFSVERPDGSNFTLKIRSTKLEDSAMYFCASSEVRGYNEQFFGPGTRLTVL.

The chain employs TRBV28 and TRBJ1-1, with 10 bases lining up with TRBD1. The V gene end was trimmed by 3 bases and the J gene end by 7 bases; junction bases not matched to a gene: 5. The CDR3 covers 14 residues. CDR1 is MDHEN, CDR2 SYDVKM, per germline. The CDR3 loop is CASSFHRDRGEAFF. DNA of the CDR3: TGTGCCAGCAGTTTCCACCGGGACAGGGGTGAAGCTTTCTTT.

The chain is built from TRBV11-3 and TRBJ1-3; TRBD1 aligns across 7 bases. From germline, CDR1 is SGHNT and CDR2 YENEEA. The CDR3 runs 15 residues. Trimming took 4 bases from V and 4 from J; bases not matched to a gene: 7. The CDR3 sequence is CASSYRGTGGNTIYF. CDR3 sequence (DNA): TGTGCCAGCAGCTACAGGGGAACGGGCGGAAACACCATATATTTT.

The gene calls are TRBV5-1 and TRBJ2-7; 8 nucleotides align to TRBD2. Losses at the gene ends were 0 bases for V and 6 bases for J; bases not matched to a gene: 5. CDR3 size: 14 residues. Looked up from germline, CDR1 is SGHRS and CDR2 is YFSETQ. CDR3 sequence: CASSLGGLDGEQYV. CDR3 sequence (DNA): TGCGCCAGCAGCTTGGGGGGACTAGACGGCGAGCAGTACGTC.

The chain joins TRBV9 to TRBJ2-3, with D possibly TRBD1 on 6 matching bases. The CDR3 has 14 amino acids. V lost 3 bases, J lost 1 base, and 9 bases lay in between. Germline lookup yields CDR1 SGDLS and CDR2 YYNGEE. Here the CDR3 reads CASSAAGGTDTQYF. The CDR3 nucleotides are TGTGCCAGCAGCGCAGCAGGGGGCACAGATACGCAGTATTTT.

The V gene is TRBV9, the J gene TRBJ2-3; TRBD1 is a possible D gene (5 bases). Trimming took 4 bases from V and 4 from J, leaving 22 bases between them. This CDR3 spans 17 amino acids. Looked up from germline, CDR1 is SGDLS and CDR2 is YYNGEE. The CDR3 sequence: CASSPGPWGRVADTQYF. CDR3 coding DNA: TGTGCCAGCAGCCCGGGCCCTTGGGGCCGGGTGGCAGATACGCAGTATTTT.

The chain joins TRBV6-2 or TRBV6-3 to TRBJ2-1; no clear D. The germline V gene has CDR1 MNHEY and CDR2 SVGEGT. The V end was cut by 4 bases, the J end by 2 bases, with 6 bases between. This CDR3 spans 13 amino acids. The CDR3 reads CASSSVAYNEQFF. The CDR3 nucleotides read TGTGCCAGCAGTTCTGTAGCCTACAATGAGCAGTTCTTC.

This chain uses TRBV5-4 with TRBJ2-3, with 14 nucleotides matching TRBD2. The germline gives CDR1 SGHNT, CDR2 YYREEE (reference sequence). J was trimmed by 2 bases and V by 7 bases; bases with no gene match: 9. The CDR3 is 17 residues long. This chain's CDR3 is CASSRGTSGGLTDTQYF. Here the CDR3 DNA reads TGTGCCAGCTCACGCGGGACTAGCGGGGGCCTCACAGATACGCAGTATTTT.

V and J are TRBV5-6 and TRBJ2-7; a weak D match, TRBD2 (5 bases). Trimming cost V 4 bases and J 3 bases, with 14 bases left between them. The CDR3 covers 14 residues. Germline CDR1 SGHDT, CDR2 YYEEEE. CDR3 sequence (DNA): TGTGCCAGCAGCATCGGACTGCCTTTCTACGAGCAGTACGTC. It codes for CASSIGLPFYEQYV.

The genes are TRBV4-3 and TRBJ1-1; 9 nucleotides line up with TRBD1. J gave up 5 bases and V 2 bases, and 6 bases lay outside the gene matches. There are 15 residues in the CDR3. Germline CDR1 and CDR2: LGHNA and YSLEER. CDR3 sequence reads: CASSQTGTGNTEAFF. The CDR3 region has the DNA TGCGCCAGCAGCCAAACCGGGACAGGGAATACTGAAGCTTTCTTT.

Here the CDR3 DNA reads TGTGCCAGCAAAGGGGCACCGCACCCCTACGAGCAGTACGTC. Protein: CASKGAPHPYEQYV. J is TRBJ2-7 and V is TRBV6-5; a possible D gene is TRBD1 (5 bases). CDR3 length: 14 amino acids. Trimming cost V 7 bases and J 2 bases, with 15 bases left between them. Germline V CDR1 and CDR2: MNHEY, SVGAGI.

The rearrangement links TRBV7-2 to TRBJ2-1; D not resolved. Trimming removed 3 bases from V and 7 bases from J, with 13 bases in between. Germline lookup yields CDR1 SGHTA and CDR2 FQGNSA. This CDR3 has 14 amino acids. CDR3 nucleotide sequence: TGTGCCAGCAGCTTGATTGACACCCCAAATGAGCAGTTCTTC. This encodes CASSLIDTPNEQFF.

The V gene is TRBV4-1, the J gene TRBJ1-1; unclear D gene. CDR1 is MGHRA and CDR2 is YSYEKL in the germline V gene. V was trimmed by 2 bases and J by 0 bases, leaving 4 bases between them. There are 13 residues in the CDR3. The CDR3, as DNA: TGCGCCAGCAGCCAACAATTGAACACTGAAGCTTTCTTT. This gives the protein CASSQQLNTEAFF.

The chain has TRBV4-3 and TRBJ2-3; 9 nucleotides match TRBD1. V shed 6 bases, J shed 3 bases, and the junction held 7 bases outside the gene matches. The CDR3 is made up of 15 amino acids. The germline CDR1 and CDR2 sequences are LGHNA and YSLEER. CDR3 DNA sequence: TGCGCCAGCAGTCGGGACAGGGTGCCGACAGATACGCAGTATTTT. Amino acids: CASSRDRVPTDTQYF.

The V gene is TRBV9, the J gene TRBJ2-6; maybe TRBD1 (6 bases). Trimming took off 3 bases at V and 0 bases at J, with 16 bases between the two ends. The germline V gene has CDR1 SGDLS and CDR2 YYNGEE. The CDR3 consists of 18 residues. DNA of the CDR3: TGTGCCAGCAGCGCCGGAAAAGAAGGGGGCTCTGGGGCCAACGTCCTGACTTTC. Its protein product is CASSAGKEGGSGANVLTF.